The TCR beta chain described here comes from a study of T cell responses to AZD1222 COVID-19 vaccine. About the research overall: Analyses pooled second doses at about 4 or about 12 weeks.

The table came from immunoSEQ multiplex PCR; TCRdb's copy has only in-frame clones and leaves some out. The sample gives about 150,000 clones, around nine tenths of which show up once; about 19% is in the top ten. Overall study findings and caveats: Donors were largely white British and mainly female; clonal diversity was possibly underestimated. Baseline seropositivity occurred in only six AZD1222 recipients.

Germline V lookup: CDR1 SGHTA, CDR2 FQGTGA. Trimming cost V 4 bases and J 3 bases, with 5 bases left between them. The CDR3 runs 12 residues. As for this clone: Its antigen is not known.

The input for sequencing was peripheral blood, taken on day 0 of AZD1222 vaccination. The clonotype was recovered from an adult in good health. The V call is TRBV7-3, the J call TRBJ2-3, with D unclear. This chain's CDR3 is CASSSQTDTQYF. In nucleotides, the CDR3 is TGTGCCAGCAGCTCCCAAACAGATACGCAGTATTTT.